This paragraph reports one TCR beta chain. V was clipped by 2 bases and J by 4 bases; unmatched bases: 7. Germline CDR1 reads SNHLY; CDR2 reads FYNNEI. The CDR3 spans 16 residues. The data belong to a study of monozygotic twins with cystic fibrosis. The assay was immunoSEQ multiplex PCR, and TCRdb's table has in-frame clones only and misses some. The profile shows about 17,000 clones, about 96% of them singletons. This chain joins TRBV2 and TRBJ2-7; 11 nucleotides match TRBD1. This TCR came from a girl under 10 years old with cystic fibrosis. Sequencing was done on a sample of blood. CDR3 sequence: CASSESLGTGGYEQYF. The CDR3 nucleotides are TGTGCCAGCAGTGAAAGTTTGGGGACAGGGGGTTACGAGCAGTACTTC.